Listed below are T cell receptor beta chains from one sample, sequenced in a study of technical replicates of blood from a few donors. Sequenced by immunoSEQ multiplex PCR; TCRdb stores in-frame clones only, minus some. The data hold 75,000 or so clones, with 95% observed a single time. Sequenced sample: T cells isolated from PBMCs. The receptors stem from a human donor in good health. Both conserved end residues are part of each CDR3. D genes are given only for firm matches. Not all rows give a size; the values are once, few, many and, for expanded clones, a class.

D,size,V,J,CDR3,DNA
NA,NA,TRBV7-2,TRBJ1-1,CASSWAGTENTEAFF,TGTGCCAGCAGTTGGGCGGGGACGGAGAACACTGAAGCTTTCTTT
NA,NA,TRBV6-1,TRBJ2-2,CASSEQGTGELFF,TGTGCCAGCAGTGAACAGGGAACCGGGGAGCTGTTTTTT
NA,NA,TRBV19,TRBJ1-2,CASSIDLWGLSGYTF,TGTGCCAGTAGTATAGATCTATGGGGGCTCAGTGGCTACACCTTC
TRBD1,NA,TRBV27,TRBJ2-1,CASSLDRYNEQFF,TGTGCCAGCAGTTTGGACAGGTACAATGAGCAGTTCTTC
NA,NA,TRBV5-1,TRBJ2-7,CASSHPEGVHEQYF,TGCGCCAGCAGTCATCCGGAAGGGGTCCACGAGCAGTACTTC
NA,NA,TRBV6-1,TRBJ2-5,CASSAEAQETQYF,TGTGCCAGCAGTGCGGAAGCGCAAGAGACCCAGTACTTC
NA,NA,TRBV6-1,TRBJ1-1,CASSPAGFTEAFF,TGTGCCAGCTCCCCGGCAGGATTCACTGAAGCTTTCTTT
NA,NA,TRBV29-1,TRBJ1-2,CSVGFEYGYTF,TGCAGCGTTGGTTTCGAGTATGGCTACACCTTC
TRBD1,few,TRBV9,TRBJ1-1,CASSVTGGLNTEAFF,TGTGCCAGCAGCGTCACAGGGGGCCTCAACACTGAAGCTTTCTTT
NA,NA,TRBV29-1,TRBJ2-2,CSGQIVNTGELFF,TGCAGCGGCCAAATAGTCAACACCGGGGAGCTGTTTTTT
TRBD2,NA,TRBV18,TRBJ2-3,CASSPRGAGTDTQYF,TGTGCCAGCTCACCGCGGGGGGCCGGCACAGATACGCAGTATTTT
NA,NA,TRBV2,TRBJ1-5,CASKRDSNQPQHF,TGTGCCAGCAAACGGGATAGCAATCAGCCCCAGCATTTT
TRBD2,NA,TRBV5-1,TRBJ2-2,CASSLLGLEYTGELFF,TGCGCCAGCAGCTTGCTGGGACTAGAATACACCGGGGAGCTGTTTTTT
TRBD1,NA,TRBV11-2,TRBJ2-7,CASSPGQGYEQYF,TGTGCCAGCAGCCCAGGACAGGGCTACGAGCAGTACTTC
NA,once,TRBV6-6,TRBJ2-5,CASSYSIQRSEAQYF,TGTGCCAGCAGTTACTCGATTCAGCGGTCCGAGGCCCAGTACTTC
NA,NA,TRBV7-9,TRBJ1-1,CASSFTRTEAFF,TGTGCCAGCAGCTTCACTCGAACTGAAGCTTTCTTT
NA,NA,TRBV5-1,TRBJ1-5,CASSLLKNLNQPQHF,TGCGCCAGCAGCTTGTTAAAGAACCTAAATCAGCCCCAGCATTTT